One sample yielded the 12 T cell receptor beta chains listed below, sequenced in a study of spatial heterogeneity in lung cancer (dated by TCRdb to about 2019). Library construction relied on 5' RACE. Sequenced using a NextSeq 500. TCRdb reworked the public reads: Q25 trimming with fastp, MiXCR clone assembly, productive beta chains retained. Rows matching on CDR3 protein sequence are summarized as one entry with the most common DNA and genes. The sample contains about 120,000 distinct CDR3 sequences, more than 9% of them found a single time. The ten largest clones add up to approximately 16% of the sample. The sample's time point label is to be understood as: blood at routine non-recurrence follow-up after resection. TCR sequencing used whole RNA extracted from tumor and nontumor lung tissue, or from cryopreserved PBMC samples, without cell sorting. The sequencing here drew on PBMCs, taken at follow-up. The receptor set was obtained from a male donor with early-stage non-small cell lung cancer.

The chain uses TRBV12-3 or TRBV12-4 and TRBJ2-5, with D uncertain. CDR3 length: 13 amino acids. V lost 3 bases, J lost 4 bases, and 9 bases lay in between. The CDR3 is CASSFLMGETQYF. In DNA, the CDR3 is TGTGCCAGCAGTTTTTTAATGGGAGAGACCCAGTACTTC.

At least ten counts were recorded for this clonotype. The rearrangement uses TRBV6-2 or TRBV6-3 and TRBJ1-5, with D perhaps matching TRBD1 (5 bases). V dropped 4 bases and J dropped 9 bases, with 19 bases sitting between them. The CDR3 consists of 15 residues. Germline V lookup: CDR1 MNHEY, CDR2 SVGEGT. The CDR3 DNA reads TGTGCCAGCAGTTCGGGGCAGGGTGGATCATTGCCCCAGCATTTT. Translating it yields CASSSGQGGSLPQHF.

The sample holds many counts of this clonotype. This CDR3 is CAIRRGEDTDTQYF. Here the CDR3 DNA reads TGTGCCATCCGTCGAGGGGAGGACACAGATACGCAGTATTTT. The chain carries TRBV10-3 and TRBJ2-3, with D maybe TRBD2 (6 bases). Germline V gene sequence: CDR1 ENHRY, CDR2 SYGVKD. This CDR3 spans 14 amino acids. V lost 8 bases, J lost 2 bases, and 14 bases lay in between.

This clonotype occurred many times. V usage is TRBV7-2 and J usage is TRBJ2-5; 8 positions match TRBD2. The V segment lost 1 base and the J segment 5 bases; nucleotides outside the gene matches: 9. CDR1 and CDR2 from the germline V gene are SGHTA and FQGNSA. The CDR3 covers 16 residues. The CDR3 loop is CASSLGRAGAGETQYF. In DNA, the CDR3 is TGTGCCAGCAGCTTAGGAAGAGCGGGGGCCGGGGAGACCCAGTACTTC. The full variable domain, its missing parts supplied by reference TRBV7-2 and TRBJ2-5, is GAGVSQSPSNKVTEKGKDVELRCDPISGHTALYWYRQSLGQGLEFLIYFQGNSAPDKSGLPSDRFSAERTGGSVSTLTIQRTQQEDSAVYLCASSLGRAGAGETQYFGPGTRLLVL.

At least ten counts were recorded for this clonotype. The chain joins TRBV19 to TRBJ2-1; 9 bases align to TRBD1. CDR1 and CDR2 from the germline V gene are LNHDA and SQIVND (reference sequence). V trimming: 7 bases; J trimming: 10 bases; junction bases outside the gene matches: 11. The CDR3 covers 14 residues. In nucleotides, the CDR3 is TGTGCCAGTACCGCGACAGGGGGTCCAAGGGAGCAGTTCTTC. Translating it yields CASTATGGPREQFF.

This clonotype was seen ten or more times. This chain joins TRBV6-5 and TRBJ2-1; tentatively, D is TRBD2 (5 bases). CDR3 length: 14 residues. V gave up 11 bases and J gave up 0 bases, with 14 bases separating them. Germline CDR1 MNHEY, CDR2 SVGAGI. The CDR3 is CAVMPGISYNEQFF. For the CDR3, the DNA is TGTGCCGTGATGCCGGGGATCTCCTACAATGAGCAGTTCTTC.

The genes are TRBV27 and TRBJ2-7, with 7 bases matching TRBD2. V lost 4 bases to trimming and J lost 0 bases; unmatched junction nucleotides: 6. This CDR3 region has 15 residues. Germline loops: CDR1 MNHEY, CDR2 SMNVEV (reference sequence). The CDR3, as DNA: TGTGCCAGCAGTTCATCTAGCGGTTACTCCTACGAGCAGTACTTC. Translated, it gives CASSSSSGYSYEQYF.

Notes on this clonotype: Just one base apart from a much larger clone, this may be a read error. This chain connects TRBV6-5 to TRBJ2-5; D is unresolved. V was shortened by 6 bases and J by 5 bases, with 7 bases between the two germline ends. CDR3 length: 11 residues. The germline gives CDR1 MNHEY, CDR2 SVGAGI. CDR3 sequence (DNA): TGTGCCAGCAGGTCCTTGGAGACCCAGTACTTC. This encodes CASRSLETQYF.

This clonotype was seen only a few times. This sequence joins TRBV20-1 and TRBJ2-1; no clear D gene. V was clipped by 6 bases and J by 4 bases, with 19 bases between them. The CDR3 is 15 amino acids. The germline gives CDR1 DFQATT, CDR2 SNEGSKA (reference sequence). The CDR3 reads CSAPLVGVRYNEQFF. CDR3 sequence (DNA): TGCAGTGCACCCCTGGTGGGCGTAAGGTACAATGAGCAGTTCTTC.

CDR3 in amino acids: CASSRRGTLADGYTF. CDR3 sequence (DNA): TGTGCCAGCAGCCGGAGGGGGACTCTGGCGGATGGCTACACCTTC. The V gene is TRBV9, the J gene TRBJ1-2; possibly TRBD1 for D (6 bases). V lost 4 bases and J lost 6, with 19 bases in between. CDR3 length: 15 residues. CDR1 SGDLS and CDR2 YYNGEE come from the germline V gene.

In this sample, this clonotype turned up many times. The chain carries TRBV27 and TRBJ2-7, with 10 bases that match TRBD1. V shed 2 bases, J shed 2 bases, and the junction held 3 bases outside the gene matches. The CDR3 is 15 residues long. In germline, CDR1 is MNHEY, CDR2 SMNVEV (reference sequence). The CDR3 nucleotides are TGTGCCAGCAGTTTAGGGACAGGGGACGCCTACGAGCAGTACTTC. This encodes CASSLGTGDAYEQYF.

The genes are TRBV11-1 and TRBJ2-7; D possibly corresponds to TRBD2 (5 bases). The CDR3 is 12 residues long. V was clipped by 1 base and J by 7 bases, with 8 bases between them. The germline V gene encodes CDR1 SGHAT and CDR2 FQDESV (reference sequence). CDR3 protein: CASSLVPGEQYF. The CDR3 nucleotides are TGTGCCAGCAGCTTAGTTCCGGGGGAGCAGTACTTC. Looking up the rest from reference TRBV11-1 and TRBJ2-7 gives the full variable domain: EAEVAQSPRYKITEKSQAVAFWCDPISGHATLYWYRQILGQGPELLVQFQDESVVDDSQLPKDRFSAERLKGVDSTLKIQPAELGDSAMYLCASSLVPGEQYFGPGTRLTVT.